These 10 T cell receptor beta chains share one sample of origin, sequenced in a study of shared clonotypes between healthy human individuals. The data were produced by immunoSEQ multiplex PCR, yet TCRdb's version contains in-frame clones alone and is incomplete. The table has over 2 million clones, just under 95% seen once; the top ten hold approximately 1.2%. Naive-designated CD8 cells lacked CD45RO, were positively enriched for CCR7, and omitted terminally differentiated effector memory CD45RA+ cells. Sequencing was done on a sample of naive CD8+ T cells sorted from blood. The receptors come from a man aged 18 to 29 in good health.

This sequence joins TRBV28 and TRBJ2-5, with D perhaps matching TRBD2 (5 bases). Trimming left V 6 bases short and J 5 bases short, with 16 bases between. The CDR3 runs to 14 residues. From germline, CDR1 is MDHEN and CDR2 SYDVKM. CDR3 sequence (DNA): TGTGCCAGCAGCCCCAACACTAGGTGGGAGACCCAGTACTTC. Translation: CASSPNTRWETQYF.

Here the CDR3 DNA reads TGTGCCAGCAGCCAAGATTGGGTTTACGAGCAGTACTTC. This gives the protein CASSQDWVYEQYF. The gene calls are TRBV14 and TRBJ2-7; D call uncertain. The CDR3 totals 13 residues. V was shortened by 0 bases and J by 4 bases, with 7 bases between the two germline ends. Germline CDR1 is SGHDN and CDR2 is FVKESK.

For this clone: Other DNA sequences in this sample translate to the same CDR3. The V gene is TRBV7-9, the J gene TRBJ2-3, with D possibly TRBD2 on 5 matching bases. Trimming stripped 2 bases from V and 3 bases from J, with 6 bases between. The CDR3 loop spans 13 amino acids. Germline CDR1 and CDR2: SEHNR and FQNEAQ (reference sequence). The CDR3 sequence is CASSLPGTDTQYF. CDR3 nucleotide sequence: TGTGCCAGCAGCTTACCGGGGACAGATACGCAGTATTTT.

Remarks on this clone: Other DNA sequences from this sample encode an identical CDR3 as well. This chain connects TRBV4-1 to TRBJ2-5, with 8 bases that match TRBD2. V trimming: 2 bases; J trimming: 3 bases; junction bases outside the gene matches: 2. CDR3 length: 14 residues. CDR1 is MGHRA and CDR2 is YSYEKL in the germline V gene. As DNA, the CDR3 is TGCGCCAGCAGCCAAACGGGACTAGAAGAGACCCAGTACTTC. Translating gives CASSQTGLEETQYF.

The chain combines TRBV9 with TRBJ1-4; 8 bases fit TRBD1. The CDR3 is made up of 16 amino acids. The germline V gene has CDR1 SGDLS and CDR2 YYNGEE. The V and J ends lost 0 bases and 8 bases, in that order; junction bases with no gene match: 9. The CDR3 DNA reads as TGTGCCAGCAGCGTAGACTTGGCAGGGGGCTACGAAAAACTGTTTTTT. It translates to CASSVDLAGGYEKLFF.

This chain joins TRBV19 and TRBJ2-2; 7 positions agree with TRBD2. After removal of 3 bases from V and 1 base from J, the junction contained 8 bases not matched to a gene. Germline V gene data show CDR1 as LNHDA and CDR2 as SQIVND (reference sequence). The CDR3 length is 17 residues. The CDR3 DNA sequence: TGTGCCAGTAGTATGACCGCGGGACTATTGAACACCGGGGAGCTGTTTTTT. It translates to CASSMTAGLLNTGELFF.

The rearrangement joins TRBV7-2 to TRBJ2-1; TRBD1 agrees at 8 bases. The germline CDR1 and CDR2 sequences are SGHTA and FQGNSA. Trimming cost V 5 bases and J 0 bases; bases outside gene matches: 3. This CDR3 comprises 15 residues. In nucleotides, the CDR3 is TGTGCCAGCAGCGTAACAGGGGGCTCCTACAATGAGCAGTTCTTC. This translates into CASSVTGGSYNEQFF.

The chain recombines TRBV28 with TRBJ2-7; unclear D gene. This CDR3 is 11 amino acids long. Germline V lookup: CDR1 MDHEN, CDR2 SYDVKM. The germline V and J ends were trimmed by 6 bases and 2 bases, with 5 bases remaining between them. The CDR3 nucleotides read TGTGCCAGCAGCGCCACCTACGAGCAGTACTTC. It codes for CASSATYEQYF.

The chain carries TRBV29-1 and TRBJ1-1, with unresolved D. Germline values: CDR1 SQVTM, CDR2 ANQGSEA. V gave up 0 bases and J gave up 10 bases, with 9 bases separating them. CDR3 size: 11 residues. The CDR3 sequence is CSVEDGVGAFF. The DNA for the CDR3 is TGCAGCGTTGAAGATGGGGTTGGAGCTTTCTTT.

V gene TRBV6-1 combines with J gene TRBJ1-2, with TRBD1 matching 7 bases. CDR3 length equals 15 residues. CDR1 and CDR2 (germline): MNHNS, SASEGT. Trimming took 4 bases from V and 5 from J; bases not matched to a gene: 10. In DNA form, the CDR3 reads TGTGCCAGCAGTGCCCGACAGGGATGGGTTTATGGCTACACCTTC. It is translated as CASSARQGWVYGYTF.